The present entry profiles one T cell receptor beta chain with its context. This entry comes from a study of blood T cell repertoires in COVID-19. Study as a whole: T cells, B-cell-depleted T cells, or PBMCs provided the cDNA or gDNA that served as material.

Generated by immunoSEQ multiplex PCR, the TCRdb table keeps only in-frame clones and is missing some. The data contain over 40,000 clones, approximately 82% of them singletons. Germline V lookup: CDR1 SEHNR, CDR2 FQNEAQ (reference sequence). The CDR3 has 15 residues. With 4 bases removed from V and 6 bases from J, the gap between germline ends came to 16 bases. The rearrangement links TRBV7-9 to TRBJ2-1; tentatively, D is TRBD2 (6 bases). The specimen sequenced was peripheral blood. The receptor comes from a human donor in a cohort sampled during active COVID-19. In DNA form, the CDR3 reads TGTGCCAGCAGCTATGACCGGGACTGGGTCAATGAGCAGTTCTTC. It codes for CASSYDRDWVNEQFF.